The 10 T cell receptor beta chains given below trace back to one sample, sequenced in a study of T cell changes during pregnancy in multiple sclerosis. The table came from immunoSEQ multiplex PCR; TCRdb's copy has only in-frame clones and leaves some out. The sample gives around 60,000 clones, over 95% of which show up once; approximately 2.3% is in the top ten. The specimen was CD8+ T cells from peripheral blood mononuclear cells, collected after pregnancy. The source of these receptors is a female donor with multiple sclerosis, enrolled in a pregnancy study.

The rearrangement links TRBV5-1 to TRBJ2-7; the D is unclear. V was trimmed by 0 bases and J by 5 bases, leaving 12 bases between them. CDR1 is SGHRS and CDR2 is YFSETQ in the germline V gene. The CDR3 extends over 14 amino acids. CDR3 sequence (DNA): TGCGCCAGCAGCTTGGCCATAGAAACCCACGAGCAGTACTTC. It codes for CASSLAIETHEQYF.

CDR3 bases: TGCAGTGCTAGAATAAACGAGCAGTACTTC. Translated, it gives CSARINEQYF. V gene TRBV20-1 combines with J gene TRBJ2-7, with D uncertain. Germline V gives CDR1 DFQATT, CDR2 SNEGSKA (reference sequence). The ends were cut back, 2 bases at V and 5 bases at J, with 4 bases in the middle. This CDR3 is built from 10 residues.

This chain connects TRBV2 to TRBJ2-1, with 13 positions matching TRBD2. This CDR3 spans 15 amino acids. Germline loops: CDR1 SNHLY, CDR2 FYNNEI. The J segment lost 6 bases and the V segment lost 4 bases, leaving 3 bases of the junction unmatched. CDR3 amino acids: CASSGLAGGANEQFF. CDR3 nucleotide sequence: TGTGCCAGCAGTGGACTAGCGGGAGGCGCCAATGAGCAGTTCTTC.

J is TRBJ2-2 and V is TRBV9; 7 nucleotides align to TRBD2. The germline V gene encodes CDR1 SGDLS and CDR2 YYNGEE. V shed 1 base, J shed 3 bases, and the junction held 3 bases outside the gene matches. This CDR3 is built from 15 residues. CDR3 in amino acids: CASSVLADYTGELFF. CDR3 coding DNA: TGTGCCAGCAGCGTACTAGCGGACTACACCGGGGAGCTGTTTTTT.

V is TRBV28 and J is TRBJ2-2; 8 positions agree with TRBD1. Germline values: CDR1 MDHEN, CDR2 SYDVKM. The CDR3 loop spans 14 amino acids. The junction had 3 bases not matched to a gene; V was cut back by 2 bases and J by 7 bases. In DNA form, the CDR3 reads TGTGCCAGCAGTTTAGCAGGGGGCTTCGGGGAGCTGTTTTTT. Its translation: CASSLAGGFGELFF.

J is TRBJ2-1 and V is TRBV29-1; the match to TRBD2 covers 15 bases. The CDR3 runs 17 residues. After removal of 6 bases from V and 3 bases from J, the junction contained 9 bases not matched to a gene. CDR1 is SQVTM and CDR2 is ANQGSEA in the germline V gene. CDR3 DNA: TGCAGCGTGGAGGGACTAGCGGGAGGAACTAACTACAATGAGCAGTTCTTC. This sequence encodes CSVEGLAGGTNYNEQFF.

This rearrangement joins TRBV28 to TRBJ1-1, with D possibly matching TRBD1 (5 bases). The CDR3 contains 13 residues. Trimming removed 2 bases at V and 3 bases at J, with 7 bases between. Germline V gene lookup returns CDR1 MDHEN and CDR2 SYDVKM. The CDR3 bases are TGTGCCAGCAGTTTAGTAGGGGACACTGAAGCTTTCTTT. It specifies CASSLVGDTEAFF.

In its sample, this clone was seen once. This rearrangement joins TRBV27 to TRBJ2-1; 12 bases agree with TRBD1. The CDR3 extends over 16 amino acids. Germline V CDR1 and CDR2: MNHEY, SMNVEV (reference sequence). Losses at the gene ends were 1 base for V and 8 bases for J; bases not matched to a gene: 6. CDR3 nucleotide sequence: TGTGCCAGCAGTTTATTCCGGGACAGGGGGCTCGATGAGCAGTTCTTC. Translated: CASSLFRDRGLDEQFF.

The chain couples TRBV4-1 to TRBJ1-1, with D perhaps matching TRBD1 (5 bases). The CDR3 spans 15 residues. The V end lost 4 bases, the J end lost 1 base, and 13 bases lay between the germline ends. In germline, CDR1 is MGHRA, CDR2 YSYEKL. CDR3 residues: CASSLHSGGNTEAFF. CDR3 DNA sequence: TGCGCCAGCAGCCTTCATTCGGGGGGGAACACTGAAGCTTTCTTT.

The J gene is TRBJ2-7, the V gene TRBV2; unclear D gene. The germline V gene encodes CDR1 SNHLY and CDR2 FYNNEI. The CDR3 runs to 14 residues. V was cut by 1 base and J by 2 bases, with 9 bases left in between. The DNA for the CDR3 is TGTGCCAGCAGTGAAGTCCAGGATACCTACGAGCAGTACTTC. Protein product: CASSEVQDTYEQYF.